This T cell receptor (beta chain) was retrieved from a study of T cells after posttransplantation cyclophosphamide. Generated by immunoSEQ multiplex PCR, the TCRdb table keeps only in-frame clones and is missing some. Among a few thousand clones listed, over 60% were seen once. Note on this clone: Its specificity is unknown. The junction departs from the called germline gene at one end, perhaps through a read error.

Study findings and constraints: Recipient CMV seropositivity and CMV reactivation strongly tracked TRB clonality.

Treatment was busulfan-fludarabine conditioning, a marrow graft, and cyclophosphamide on days +3 and +4. The sample here was PBMCs, taken 362 days after allogeneic stem cell transplant with posttransplant cyclophosphamide. This receptor was taken from a male patient in his sixties or seventies who received an allogeneic stem cell transplant from an unrelated donor, was CMV-positive, and had acute GVHD only. Some T cells may be the graft donor's.

This CDR3 reads CNVVETGGFYEQYF. The DNA for the CDR3 is TGCAACGTTGTGGAAACAGGGGGCTTCTACGAGCAGTACTTC. The chain employs TRBV29-1 and TRBJ2-7; 9 bases fit TRBD1. The CDR3 extends over 14 amino acids. In germline, CDR1 is SQVTM, CDR2 ANQGSEA.